These T cell receptor beta chains were read from a single sample in a study of a mutant IDH1 vaccine in newly diagnosed glioma. This table comes from immunoSEQ multiplex PCR, and its TCRdb copy is limited to in-frame clones, with some not included. The sample has about 30,000 clones, about 78% seen once; the top ten hold about 24%. The antigens these receptors bind are not known. This specimen consisted of PBMCs, obtained from a glioma patient whose treatment included an IDH1 peptide vaccine. These TCRs come from a man aged 25-45 years with glioma. Both conserved end residues are part of each CDR3. Each record gives: V gene, CDR3 length, CDR3 protein.

v_call: TRBV19; cdr3_length: 13; cdr3_aa: CASSIRPAETQYF
v_call: TRBV28; cdr3_length: 14; cdr3_aa: CASSLQGGNTEAFF
v_call: TRBV6-1; cdr3_length: 14; cdr3_aa: CASSEAPVAAGNTF
v_call: TRBV6-5; cdr3_length: 15; cdr3_aa: CASSYSAGLGDTQYF
v_call: TRBV6-1; cdr3_length: 16; cdr3_aa: CASSEMRAVRGYGYTF
v_call: TRBV29-1; cdr3_length: 14; cdr3_aa: CSVTDRSSYNEQFF
v_call: TRBV6-5; cdr3_length: 14; cdr3_aa: CASSRKTGDQPQHF
v_call: TRBV5-6; cdr3_length: 14; cdr3_aa: CASSLPGISDEAFF
v_call: TRBV4-3; cdr3_length: 21; cdr3_aa: CASSQRQARAIFPRGDEKLFF
v_call: TRBV2; cdr3_length: 16; cdr3_aa: CASSSTAGVVRYEQYF
v_call: TRBV30; cdr3_length: 14; cdr3_aa: CAWSSNWGAGELFF
v_call: TRBV6-5; cdr3_length: 16; cdr3_aa: CASSSSRSLGGEKLFF
v_call: TRBV7-2; cdr3_length: 14; cdr3_aa: CASSRDSPTGELFF
v_call: TRBV28; cdr3_length: 12; cdr3_aa: CASSFRDTEAFF
v_call: TRBV30; cdr3_length: 11; cdr3_aa: CAWDAADTQYF
v_call: TRBV5-5; cdr3_length: 15; cdr3_aa: CASSSVGTDSYEQYF
v_call: TRBV18; cdr3_length: 14; cdr3_aa: CASSPSGRAGEQYF
v_call: TRBV10-3; cdr3_length: 13; cdr3_aa: CAISESNGYGYTF
v_call: TRBV5-4; cdr3_length: 13; cdr3_aa: CASSRDRGDTQYF
v_call: TRBV13; cdr3_length: 15; cdr3_aa: CASSSYRGKPYEQYF
v_call: TRBV5-4; cdr3_length: 15; cdr3_aa: CASSPTAQGGNEQFF
v_call: TRBV5-1; cdr3_length: 13; cdr3_aa: CASSPRQGEGYTF
v_call: TRBV27; cdr3_length: 15; cdr3_aa: CASSLSAGFYYEQYF
v_call: TRBV6-1; cdr3_length: 13; cdr3_aa: CASMIQGGQPQHF
v_call: TRBV19; cdr3_length: 16; cdr3_aa: CASSIGGTGFPQPQHF
v_call: TRBV5-4; cdr3_length: 15; cdr3_aa: CASSLDSDRIEKLFF
v_call: TRBV2; cdr3_length: 14; cdr3_aa: CASKGDRPFSEQYF
v_call: TRBV29-1; cdr3_length: 12; cdr3_aa: CSVKTSSYEQYF
v_call: TRBV30; cdr3_length: 17; cdr3_aa: CAWSVEGAQIPAYGYTF
v_call: TRBV27; cdr3_length: 16; cdr3_aa: CASSLGGRGLVYGYTF
v_call: TRBV6-4; cdr3_length: 17; cdr3_aa: CASSETSGGAGTDTQYF
v_call: TRBV19; cdr3_length: 18; cdr3_aa: CASSINVWGSSNTGELFF
v_call: TRBV6-1; cdr3_length: 11; cdr3_aa: CASSIQSVLFF
v_call: TRBV7-7; cdr3_length: 15; cdr3_aa: CASSFAQGHIYGYTF
v_call: TRBV5-1; cdr3_length: 13; cdr3_aa: CASSTTSDGEQFF
v_call: TRBV19; cdr3_length: 18; cdr3_aa: CASNKNPRGAALDTEAFF
v_call: TRBV5-1; cdr3_length: 13; cdr3_aa: CASSLGGNTEAFF
v_call: TRBV7-2; cdr3_length: 14; cdr3_aa: CASSLEEGGTEAFF
v_call: TRBV7-8; cdr3_length: 14; cdr3_aa: CASSLGQNTGELFF
v_call: TRBV5-6; cdr3_length: 14; cdr3_aa: CASSWGRWLNIQYF
v_call: TRBV7-2; cdr3_length: 14; cdr3_aa: CASSPAPANYEQYF